This T cell receptor (beta chain) was recovered during a study of patients and donors after allogeneic stem cell transplantation. The V segment lost 3 bases and the J segment 0 bases; nucleotides outside the gene matches: 10. The length of the CDR3 is 19 residues. In germline, CDR1 is MNHEY, CDR2 SMNVEV (reference sequence). TCRdb itself ran the RT-PCR reads through MiXCR, one entry per CDR3 protein. This sample yields tens of thousands of distinct CDR3 sequences, of which about a quarter are seen a single time; 26% belongs to the top ten. This clonotype was seen more than once but under ten times. Specimen: blood, either unsorted or a sorted T cell fraction (not recorded which). The V gene is TRBV27, the J gene TRBJ2-2, with 10 bases lining up with TRBD1. The receptor was derived from a human donor who was either an allogeneic HSCT recipient or a stem cell or donor lymphocyte infusion donor (not recorded which). It is not recorded whose cells these are; they may come from a transplant donor. CDR3 sequence reads: CASSFFGTGAFSNTGELFF. The DNA for the CDR3 is TGTGCCAGCAGTTTTTTTGGGACAGGGGCCTTCTCGAACACCGGGGAGCTGTTTTTT.